These 18 T cell receptor beta chains share one sample of origin, sequenced in a study of T-cell reconstitution after alpha-beta-depleted transplantation in children. This sample's TCRbeta library carried unique molecular identifier barcodes. TCRdb recomputed calls from the PCR reads with MiXCR, one row per CDR3 protein. The sample has 600,000 to 700,000 distinct CDR3 sequences; roughly 15% are singletons. The sample consisted of PBMCs from the stem cell graft donor, taken from the stem cell graft. These receptor sequences come from a human donor who donated a stem cell graft to a child with acute myeloid leukemia.

Only a few counts were recorded for this clonotype. The rearrangement links TRBV25-1 to TRBJ1-5, with TRBD1 as a possible D gene (5 bases). V was cut by 4 bases and J by 4 bases, with 11 bases left in between. Germline lookup yields CDR1 MGHDK and CDR2 SYGVNS. This CDR3 is 14 amino acids long. This chain's CDR3 is CASSGGPQNQPQHF. The CDR3 bases are TGTGCCAGCAGTGGGGGACCGCAAAATCAGCCCCAGCATTTT. Variable domain in full (rest from reference TRBV25-1 and TRBJ1-5): EADIYQTPRYLVIGTGKKITLECSQTMGHDKMYWYQQDPGMELHLIHYSYGVNSTEKGDLSSESTVSRIRTEHFPLTLESARPSHTSQYLCASSGGPQNQPQHFGDGTRLSIL.

In its sample, this clonotype was seen a few times. The chain has TRBV5-8 and TRBJ2-2, with 7 bases matching TRBD1. The CDR3 has 16 residues. V shed 0 bases, J shed 3 bases, and the junction held 5 bases outside the gene matches. The germline gives CDR1 SGHTS, CDR2 YDEGEE. CDR3 sequence: CASSLAGGLDTGELFF. The CDR3 bases are TGTGCCAGCAGCTTGGCAGGGGGATTGGACACCGGGGAGCTGTTTTTT.

In this sample, this clonotype turned up a few times. CDR3 DNA: TGCGCCAGCAGCTTGGAGCAGGGGGTTGAGTCACCCCTCCACTTT. Translation: CASSLEQGVESPLHF. V is TRBV5-1 and J is TRBJ1-6, with 7 bases that match TRBD1. Losses at the gene ends were 0 bases for V and 10 bases for J; bases not matched to a gene: 7. This CDR3 contains 15 residues. Germline CDR1 and CDR2: SGHRS and YFSETQ.

This clonotype was counted many times. The rearrangement links TRBV7-2 to TRBJ2-3, with D hard to call. The V gene lost 0 bases and the J gene lost 9 bases, with 10 bases spanning the gap. The CDR3 is 13 residues long. Germline values: CDR1 SGHTA, CDR2 FQGNSA. The CDR3 bases are TGTGCCAGCAGCTTAGCGGTGGCCGACACGCAGTATTTT. Translated, it gives CASSLAVADTQYF.

This clonotype was counted between two and nine times. CDR3 DNA: TGCGCCAGCAGCTTCGGCGGCAGAAGCACAGATACGCAGTATTTT. Residues: CASSFGGRSTDTQYF. This rearrangement joins TRBV5-1 to TRBJ2-3; the D is unclear. This CDR3 has 15 amino acids. V lost 2 bases and J 0 bases, leaving 10 bases between the germline ends. Germline V gives CDR1 SGHRS, CDR2 YFSETQ.

The rearrangement uses TRBV20-1 and TRBJ1-5, with 7 bases matching TRBD1. Germline CDR1 and CDR2: DFQATT and SNEGSKA (reference sequence). The CDR3 loop spans 14 amino acids. Trimming at V came to 5 bases and at J to 7 bases, leaving 11 bases not matched to a gene. The CDR3 DNA sequence: TGCAGTGCTCCATTTGACAGGGAGGAACAGCCCCAGCATTTT. This translates into CSAPFDREEQPQHF.

This clonotype was detected ten times or more. The rearrangement uses TRBV5-1 and TRBJ2-1; D unclear. The V and J ends lost 3 bases and 10 bases respectively, with 11 bases between them. CDR1 and CDR2 (germline): SGHRS, YFSETQ. The CDR3 totals 12 residues. The CDR3 spells CASSYTVQEQFF. CDR3 in DNA: TGCGCCAGCAGCTATACGGTACAGGAGCAGTTCTTC.

The chain recombines TRBV19 with TRBJ1-3; D is uncertain. Trimming took off 7 bases at V and 0 bases at J, with 10 bases between the two ends. Germline V gene sequence: CDR1 LNHDA, CDR2 SQIVND (reference sequence). The CDR3 totals 14 residues. The CDR3 bases are TGTGCCAGTACGCGGGCGCTCTCTGGAAACACCATATATTTT. Its protein is CASTRALSGNTIYF.

This clonotype has a handful of counts. The chain employs TRBV7-2 and TRBJ1-3; 11 bases align to TRBD1. Trimming at V came to 0 bases and at J to 8 bases, leaving 6 bases not matched to a gene. Germline assignment: CDR1 SGHTA and CDR2 FQGNSA. The CDR3 covers 16 residues. CDR3 amino acids: CASSLAHGQGAYTIYF. DNA of the CDR3: TGTGCCAGCAGCTTAGCGCATGGACAGGGGGCCTACACCATATATTTT.

This clonotype was seen ten or more times. This chain uses TRBV15 with TRBJ2-1; D may be TRBD2 (6 bases). The CDR3 has 13 residues. Looked up from germline, CDR1 is LNHNV and CDR2 is YYDKDF (reference sequence). V gave up 7 bases and J gave up 8 bases, with 15 bases separating them. This chain's CDR3 is CATKAEGVDEQFF. In DNA form, the CDR3 reads TGTGCCACCAAAGCGGAGGGTGTTGATGAGCAGTTCTTC. Full variable domain (remainder filled in from reference TRBV15 and TRBJ2-1): DAMVIQNPRYQVTQFGKPVTLSCSQTLNHNVMYWYQQKSSQAPKLLFHYYDKDFNNEADTPDNFQSRRPNTSFCFLDIRSPGLGDTAMYLCATKAEGVDEQFFGPGTRLTVL.

The chain couples TRBV3-1 to TRBJ1-1, with a weak D call TRBD1 (5 bases). Germline V CDR1 and CDR2: LGHDT, YNNKEL (reference sequence). There are 14 residues in the CDR3. V was clipped by 0 bases and J by 5 bases, with 10 bases between them. The CDR3 DNA reads as TGTGCCAGCAGCCAAGAGGGACGGAGGACTGAAGCTTTCTTT. This sequence encodes CASSQEGRRTEAFF.

A note on this clonotype: A much larger clone lies a single base off, so this may be a read error. V and J are TRBV20-1 and TRBJ2-1; D uncertain. The J call could be wrong; TRBJ2-7 is a better fit for the DNA end. Per germline, CDR1 DFQATT and CDR2 SNEGSKA (reference sequence). The CDR3 runs 13 residues. CDR3 loop: CSCGSSSYNEQYF. CDR3 sequence (DNA): TGCAGTTGCGGTAGTAGCTCCTACAATGAGCAGTACTTC.

This clonotype was found many times. CDR3 in amino acids: CSLHQADETQYF. CDR3 DNA: TGCAGCCTACATCAGGCTGATGAGACCCAGTACTTC. This sequence joins TRBV20-1 and TRBJ2-5, with no clear D. Per germline, CDR1 DFQATT and CDR2 SNEGSKA (reference sequence). The CDR3 runs 12 residues.

Concerning this clonotype itself: This may arise from a read error, as a much more abundant clone is one base away. The chain joins TRBV10-3 to TRBJ2-3; possibly TRBD1 for D (5 bases). The germline gives CDR1 ENHRY, CDR2 SYGVKD. The CDR3 is made up of 13 amino acids. The ends were cut back, 6 bases at V and 2 bases at J, with 9 bases in the middle. Written as DNA, the CDR3 is TGTGCCATCAGCGACAGCCCCACAGATACGCAGTATTTT. Translation gives CAISDSPTDTQYF.

This clonotype was picked up a small number of times. The chain is built from TRBV27 and TRBJ1-1; TRBD1 matches at 7 bases. V shed 6 bases and J 3 bases; nucleotides not matched to a gene: 10. From germline, CDR1 is MNHEY and CDR2 SMNVEV (reference sequence). CDR3 length: 15 amino acids. In nucleotides, the CDR3 is TGTGCCAGCAGCGGACGGGGACAGAGTTACACTGAAGCTTTCTTT. This gives the protein CASSGRGQSYTEAFF.

This clonotype was seen many times. This chain joins TRBV7-2 and TRBJ1-1; D ambiguous. The germline gives CDR1 SGHTA, CDR2 FQGNSA. The germline V and J ends were trimmed by 6 bases and 2 bases, with 10 bases remaining between them. The CDR3 runs to 13 residues. The CDR3 DNA reads TGTGCCAGCAGTTTAACGCCAAACACTGAAGCTTTCTTT. It encodes CASSLTPNTEAFF.

There are many counts of this clonotype. The rearrangement joins TRBV20-1 to TRBJ2-1; TRBD2 agrees at 13 bases. There are 17 residues in the CDR3. J was trimmed by 0 bases and V by 3 bases; bases with no gene match: 5. CDR1 and CDR2 (germline): DFQATT, SNEGSKA (reference sequence). As DNA, the CDR3 is TGCAGTGCTAGTGAGACTAGCGGGGGGTACTCCTACAATGAGCAGTTCTTC. Its translation is CSASETSGGYSYNEQFF.

The chain has TRBV2 and TRBJ2-3; TRBD2 agrees at 8 bases. Per germline, CDR1 SNHLY and CDR2 FYNNEI. The CDR3 length is 15 residues. Losses at the gene ends were 6 bases for V and 6 bases for J; bases not matched to a gene: 11. CDR3 nucleotides: TGTGCCAGCAGGATACGGGGGGGTATCACGGATACGCAGTATTTT. It translates to CASRIRGGITDTQYF.